The 4 T cell receptor beta chains listed next were all sequenced from one sample in a study of blood T cell repertoires in COVID-19. This table comes from immunoSEQ multiplex PCR, and its TCRdb copy is limited to in-frame clones, with some not included. The sample consists of 200,000 to 250,000 clones, about 91% of them appearing once. Sequences were obtained from peripheral blood. The receptor source for this set is a woman in her thirties with COVID-19, enrolled during active disease.

V and J are TRBV27 and TRBJ2-1; TRBD2 aligns across 7 bases. Germline loops: CDR1 MNHEY, CDR2 SMNVEV (reference sequence). V lost 7 bases and J lost 0; bases outside the gene matches: 9. CDR3 size: 16 residues. This CDR3 reads CASIRSGVSSYNEQFF. The DNA of the CDR3 is TGTGCCAGCATCCGGAGCGGGGTGAGCTCCTACAATGAGCAGTTCTTC.

The chain links TRBV18 to TRBJ1-1, with unresolved D. This CDR3 spans 11 amino acids. V lost 0 bases, J lost 7 bases, and 3 bases lay in between. Germline V lookup: CDR1 KGHSH, CDR2 LQKENI. CDR3 nucleotide sequence: TGTGCCAGCTCACCACCCAGTGAAGCTTTCTTT. Protein: CASSPPSEAFF.

The chain recombines TRBV1 with TRBJ2-7; the table gives TRBD2 as D, unverified against the DNA. TRBV1 is tagged as a pseudogene. The CDR3 has 15 residues. In nucleotides, the CDR3 is TGCACCAGCCGCCTTGACGGGGGGGCATTCTACGAGCAGTACTTC. This sequence encodes CTSRLDGGAFYEQYF.

The V gene is TRBV5-6, the J gene TRBJ1-2; D gene uncertain. Germline V gene lookup returns CDR1 SGHDT and CDR2 YYEEEE. Trimming shortened V by 2 bases and J by 7 bases, and 15 bases separated the two germline ends. This CDR3 region has 14 residues. CDR3 nucleotides: TGTGCCAGCAGCTTTGCGGGTTGGCCCTCTGGCTACACCTTC. Encoded protein: CASSFAGWPSGYTF.